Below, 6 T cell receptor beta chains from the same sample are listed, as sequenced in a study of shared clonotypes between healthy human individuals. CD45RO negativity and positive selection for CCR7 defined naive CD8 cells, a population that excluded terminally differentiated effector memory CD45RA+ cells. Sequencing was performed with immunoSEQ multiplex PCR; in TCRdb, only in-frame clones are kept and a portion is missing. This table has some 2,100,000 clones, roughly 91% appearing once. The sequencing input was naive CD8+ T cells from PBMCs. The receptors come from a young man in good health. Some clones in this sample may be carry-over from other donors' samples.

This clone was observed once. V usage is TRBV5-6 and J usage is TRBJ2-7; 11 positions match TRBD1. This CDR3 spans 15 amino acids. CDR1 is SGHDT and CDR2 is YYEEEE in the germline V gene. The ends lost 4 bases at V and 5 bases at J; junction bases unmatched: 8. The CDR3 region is CASSPGGQGVHEQYF. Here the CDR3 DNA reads TGTGCCAGCAGCCCGGGGGGACAGGGGGTCCACGAGCAGTACTTC.

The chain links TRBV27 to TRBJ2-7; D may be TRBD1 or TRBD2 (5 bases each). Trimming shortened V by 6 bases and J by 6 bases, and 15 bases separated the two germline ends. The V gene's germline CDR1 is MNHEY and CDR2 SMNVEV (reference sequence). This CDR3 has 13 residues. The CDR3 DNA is TGTGCCAGCAGGTCGGGGCCGGGGATCGAGCAGTACTTC. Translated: CASRSGPGIEQYF.

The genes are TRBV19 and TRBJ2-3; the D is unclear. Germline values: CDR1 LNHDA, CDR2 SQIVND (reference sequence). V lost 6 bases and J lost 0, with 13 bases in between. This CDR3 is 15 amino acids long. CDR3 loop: CASSPRSLSTDTQYF. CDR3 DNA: TGTGCCAGTAGCCCGAGAAGTCTAAGCACAGATACGCAGTATTTT.

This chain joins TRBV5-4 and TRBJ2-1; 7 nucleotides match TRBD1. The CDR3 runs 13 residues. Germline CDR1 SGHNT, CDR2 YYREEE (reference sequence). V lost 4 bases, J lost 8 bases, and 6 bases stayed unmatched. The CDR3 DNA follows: TGTGCCAGCAGCCCGGGACAGAATGATGAGCAGTTCTTC. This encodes CASSPGQNDEQFF.

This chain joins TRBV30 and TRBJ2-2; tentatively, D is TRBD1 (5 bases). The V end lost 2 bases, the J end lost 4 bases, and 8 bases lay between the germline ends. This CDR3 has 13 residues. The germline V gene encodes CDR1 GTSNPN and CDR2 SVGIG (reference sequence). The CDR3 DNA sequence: TGTGCCTGGAGTTGGGGCCTCACCGGGGAGCTGTTTTTT. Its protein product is CAWSWGLTGELFF. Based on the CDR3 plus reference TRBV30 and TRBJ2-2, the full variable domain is SQTIHQWPATLVQPVGSPLSLECTVEGTSNPNLYWYRQAAGRGLQLLFYSVGIGQISSEVPQNLSASRPQDRQFILSSKKLLLSDSGFYLCAWSWGLTGELFFGEGSRLTVL.

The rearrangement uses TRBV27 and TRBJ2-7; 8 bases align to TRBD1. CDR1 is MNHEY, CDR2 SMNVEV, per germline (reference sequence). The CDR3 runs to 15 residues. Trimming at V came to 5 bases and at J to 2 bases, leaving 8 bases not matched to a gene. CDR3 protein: CASSEQTGEAYEQYF. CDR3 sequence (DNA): TGTGCCAGCAGTGAGCAGACAGGGGAAGCCTACGAGCAGTACTTC.